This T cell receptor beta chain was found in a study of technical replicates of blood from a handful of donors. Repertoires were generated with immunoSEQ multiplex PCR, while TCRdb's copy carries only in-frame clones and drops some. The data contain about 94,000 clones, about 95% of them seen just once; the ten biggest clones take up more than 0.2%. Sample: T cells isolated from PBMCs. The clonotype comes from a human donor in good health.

CDR3 sequence (DNA): TGTGCCAGCAGCCGGCTAGAGAATACGCAGTATTTT. This gives the protein CASSRLENTQYF. V gene TRBV5-4 combines with J gene TRBJ2-3; D is unclear. In germline, CDR1 is SGHNT, CDR2 YYREEE (reference sequence). The CDR3 runs to 12 residues. V was trimmed by 4 bases and J by 7 bases, leaving 10 bases between them.